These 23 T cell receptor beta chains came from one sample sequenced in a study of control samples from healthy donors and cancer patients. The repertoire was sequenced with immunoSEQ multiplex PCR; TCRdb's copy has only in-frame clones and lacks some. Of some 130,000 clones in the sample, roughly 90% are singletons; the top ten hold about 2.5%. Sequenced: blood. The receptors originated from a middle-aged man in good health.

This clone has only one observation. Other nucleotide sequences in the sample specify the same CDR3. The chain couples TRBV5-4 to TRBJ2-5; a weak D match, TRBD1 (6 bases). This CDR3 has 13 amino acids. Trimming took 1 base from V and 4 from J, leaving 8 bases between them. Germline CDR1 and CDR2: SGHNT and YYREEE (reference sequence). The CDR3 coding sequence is TGTGCCAGCAGCTTGCGAGGGGGAGAGACCCAGTACTTC. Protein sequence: CASSLRGGETQYF.

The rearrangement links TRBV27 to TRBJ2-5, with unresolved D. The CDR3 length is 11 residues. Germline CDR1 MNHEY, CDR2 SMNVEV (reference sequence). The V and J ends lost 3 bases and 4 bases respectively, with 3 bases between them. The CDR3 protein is CASSLGETQYF. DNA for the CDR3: TGTGCCAGCAGTTTGGGAGAGACCCAGTACTTC.

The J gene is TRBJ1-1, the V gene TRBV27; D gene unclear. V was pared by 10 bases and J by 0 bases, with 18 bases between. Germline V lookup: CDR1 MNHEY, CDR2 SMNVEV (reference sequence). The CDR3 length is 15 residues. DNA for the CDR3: TGTGCCACTTCCCTTCATGCAAAACTGAACACTGAAGCTTTCTTT. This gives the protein CATSLHAKLNTEAFF.

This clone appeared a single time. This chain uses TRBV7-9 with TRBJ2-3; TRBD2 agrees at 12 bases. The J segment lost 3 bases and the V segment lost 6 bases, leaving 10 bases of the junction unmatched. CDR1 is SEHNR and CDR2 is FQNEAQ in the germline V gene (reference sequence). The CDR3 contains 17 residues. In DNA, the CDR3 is TGTGCCAGCAGTGATCCGGGACTAGCGGGTGGTACAGATACGCAGTATTTT. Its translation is CASSDPGLAGGTDTQYF.

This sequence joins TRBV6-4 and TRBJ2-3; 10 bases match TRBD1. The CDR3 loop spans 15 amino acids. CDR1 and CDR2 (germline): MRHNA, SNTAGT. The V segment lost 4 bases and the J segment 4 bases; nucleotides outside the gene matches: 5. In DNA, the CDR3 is TGTGCCAGCAGTGCAGAAGGACAGGGGGCAGATACGCAGTATTTT. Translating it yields CASSAEGQGADTQYF.

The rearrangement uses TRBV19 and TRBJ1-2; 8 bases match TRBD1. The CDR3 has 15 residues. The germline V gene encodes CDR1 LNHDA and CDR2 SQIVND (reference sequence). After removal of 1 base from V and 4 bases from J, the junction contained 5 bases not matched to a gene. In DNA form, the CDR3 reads TGTGCCAGTAGTATAGGATCCGGGACAGGCTATGGCTACACCTTC. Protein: CASSIGSGTGYGYTF.

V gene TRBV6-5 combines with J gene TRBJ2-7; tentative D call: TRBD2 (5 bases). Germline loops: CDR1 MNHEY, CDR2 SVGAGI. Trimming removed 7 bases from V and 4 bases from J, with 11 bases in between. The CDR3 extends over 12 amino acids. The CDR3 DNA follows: TGTGCCAGCATAGGAGGTCTATACGAGCAGTACTTC. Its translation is CASIGGLYEQYF.

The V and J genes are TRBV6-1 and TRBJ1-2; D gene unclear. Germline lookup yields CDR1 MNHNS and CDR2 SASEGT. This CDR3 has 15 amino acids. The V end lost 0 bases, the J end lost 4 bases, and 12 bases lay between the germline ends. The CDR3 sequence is CASSEASPPVYGYTF. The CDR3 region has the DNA TGTGCCAGCAGTGAAGCGTCTCCCCCCGTCTATGGCTACACCTTC.

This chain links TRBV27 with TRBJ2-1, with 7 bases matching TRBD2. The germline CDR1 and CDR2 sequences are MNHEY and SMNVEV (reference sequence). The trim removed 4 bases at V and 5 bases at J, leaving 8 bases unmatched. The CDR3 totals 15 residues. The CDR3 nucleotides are TGTGCCAGCAGTTACAAAAGCGGGGTAGACAATGAGCAGTTCTTC. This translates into CASSYKSGVDNEQFF.

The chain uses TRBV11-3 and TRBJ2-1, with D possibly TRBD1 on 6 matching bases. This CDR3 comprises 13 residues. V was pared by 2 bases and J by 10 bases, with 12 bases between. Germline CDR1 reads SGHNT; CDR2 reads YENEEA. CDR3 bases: TGTGCCAGCAGCTTATACAGGGACGGGGAGCAGTTCTTC. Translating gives CASSLYRDGEQFF. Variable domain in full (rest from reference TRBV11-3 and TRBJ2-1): EAGVVQSPRYKIIEKKQPVAFWCNPISGHNTLYWYLQNLGQGPELLIRYENEEAVDDSQLPKDRFSAERLKGVDSTLKIQPAELGDSAVYLCASSLYRDGEQFFGPGTRLTVL.

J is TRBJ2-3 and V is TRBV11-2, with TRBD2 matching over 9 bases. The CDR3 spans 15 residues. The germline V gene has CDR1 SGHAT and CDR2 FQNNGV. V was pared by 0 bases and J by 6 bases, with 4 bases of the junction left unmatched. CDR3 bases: TGTGCCAGCAGCTTAGAAGCGGGGGGAGTGGATACGCAGTATTTT. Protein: CASSLEAGGVDTQYF.

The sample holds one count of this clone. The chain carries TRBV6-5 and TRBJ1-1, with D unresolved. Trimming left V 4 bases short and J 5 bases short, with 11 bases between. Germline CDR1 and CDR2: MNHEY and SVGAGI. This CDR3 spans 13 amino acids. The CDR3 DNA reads TGTGCCAGCAGTTTTGGGTTTATGACTGAAGCTTTCTTT. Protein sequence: CASSFGFMTEAFF.

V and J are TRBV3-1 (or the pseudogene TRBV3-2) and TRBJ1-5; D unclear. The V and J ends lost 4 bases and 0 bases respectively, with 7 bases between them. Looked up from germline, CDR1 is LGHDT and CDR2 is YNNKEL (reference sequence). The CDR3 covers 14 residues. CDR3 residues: CASSRDYSNQPQHF. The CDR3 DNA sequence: TGTGCCAGCAGCCGGGATTATAGCAATCAGCCCCAGCATTTT.

The CDR3 bases are TGTGCCACCAGCTCACGGGGCACCTACAATGAGCAGTTCTTC. Translation gives CATSSRGTYNEQFF. The V gene is TRBV15, the J gene TRBJ2-1; the D call may be TRBD1 or TRBD2 (5 bases each). Deletions cut 5 bases from V and 2 bases from J, with 10 bases between. CDR3 size: 14 residues. Per germline, CDR1 LNHNV and CDR2 YYDKDF (reference sequence). Using reference TRBV15 and TRBJ2-1 for the parts outside the CDR3, the full variable domain is DAMVIQNPRYQVTQFGKPVTLSCSQTLNHNVMYWYQQKSSQAPKLLFHYYDKDFNNEADTPDNFQSRRPNTSFCFLDIRSPGLGDTAMYLCATSSRGTYNEQFFGPGTRLTVL.

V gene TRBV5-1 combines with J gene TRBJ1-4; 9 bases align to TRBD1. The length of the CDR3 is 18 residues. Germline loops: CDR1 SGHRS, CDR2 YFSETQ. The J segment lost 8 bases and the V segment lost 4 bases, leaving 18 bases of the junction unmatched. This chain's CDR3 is CASSVQGASLALGEKLFF. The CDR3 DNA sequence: TGCGCCAGCAGCGTACAGGGGGCGAGTTTGGCCTTAGGAGAAAAACTGTTTTTT.

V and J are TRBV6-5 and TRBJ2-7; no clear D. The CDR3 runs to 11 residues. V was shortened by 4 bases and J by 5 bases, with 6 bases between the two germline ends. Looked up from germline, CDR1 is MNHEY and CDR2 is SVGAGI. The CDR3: CASSSLHEQYF. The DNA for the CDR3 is TGTGCCAGCAGTTCCCTCCACGAGCAGTACTTC.

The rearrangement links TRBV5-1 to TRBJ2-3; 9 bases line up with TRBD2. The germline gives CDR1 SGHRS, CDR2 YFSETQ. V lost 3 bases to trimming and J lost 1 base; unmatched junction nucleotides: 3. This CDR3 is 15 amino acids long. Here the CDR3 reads CASSSSGVGTDTQYF. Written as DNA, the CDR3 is TGCGCCAGCAGCTCTAGCGGGGTCGGCACAGATACGCAGTATTTT.

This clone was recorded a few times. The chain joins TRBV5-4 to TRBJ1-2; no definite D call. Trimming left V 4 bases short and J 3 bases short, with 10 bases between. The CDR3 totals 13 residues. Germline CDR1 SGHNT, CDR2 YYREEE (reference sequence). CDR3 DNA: TGTGCCAGCAGCATGTCAGGCGACTATGGCTACACCTTC. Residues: CASSMSGDYGYTF. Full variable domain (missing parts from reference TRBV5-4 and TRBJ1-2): ETGVTQSPTHLIKTRGQQVTLRCSSQSGHNTVSWYQQALGQGPQFIFQYYREEENGRGNFPPRFSGLQFPNYSSELNVNALELDDSALYLCASSMSGDYGYTFGSGTRLTVV.

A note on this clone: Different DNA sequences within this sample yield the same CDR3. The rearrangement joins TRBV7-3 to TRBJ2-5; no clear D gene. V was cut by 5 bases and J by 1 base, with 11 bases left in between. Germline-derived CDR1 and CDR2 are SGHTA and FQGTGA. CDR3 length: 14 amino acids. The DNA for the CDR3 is TGTGCCAGCAGCCCGACCGGGCTCCAAGAGACCCAGTACTTC. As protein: CASSPTGLQETQYF.

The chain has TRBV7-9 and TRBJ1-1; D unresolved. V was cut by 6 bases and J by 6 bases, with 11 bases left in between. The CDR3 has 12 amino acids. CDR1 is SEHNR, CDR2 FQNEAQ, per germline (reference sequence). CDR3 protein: CASRPIVPEAFF. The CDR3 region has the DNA TGTGCCAGCAGACCTATAGTTCCTGAAGCTTTCTTT.

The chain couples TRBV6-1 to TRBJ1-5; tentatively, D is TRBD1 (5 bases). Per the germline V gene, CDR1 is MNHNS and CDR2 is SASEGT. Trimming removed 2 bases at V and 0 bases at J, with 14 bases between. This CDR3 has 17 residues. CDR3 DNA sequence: TGTGCCAGCAGTGAAATAGGGACGGGTTATAGCAATCAGCCCCAGCATTTT. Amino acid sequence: CASSEIGTGYSNQPQHF.

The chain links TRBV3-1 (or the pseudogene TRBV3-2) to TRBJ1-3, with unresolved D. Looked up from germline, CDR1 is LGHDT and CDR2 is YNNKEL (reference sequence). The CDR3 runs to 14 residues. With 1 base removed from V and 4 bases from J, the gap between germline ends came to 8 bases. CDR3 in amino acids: CASSQADGGNTIYF. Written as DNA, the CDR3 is TGTGCCAGCAGCCAAGCAGACGGGGGAAACACCATATATTTT.

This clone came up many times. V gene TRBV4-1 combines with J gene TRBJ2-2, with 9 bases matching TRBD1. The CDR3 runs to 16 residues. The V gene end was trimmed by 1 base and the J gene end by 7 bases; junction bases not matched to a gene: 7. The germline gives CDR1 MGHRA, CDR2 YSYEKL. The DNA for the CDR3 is TGCGCCAGCAGCCAAGGAACAGGGGGCTATGGCGGGGAGCTGTTTTTT. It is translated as CASSQGTGGYGGELFF.